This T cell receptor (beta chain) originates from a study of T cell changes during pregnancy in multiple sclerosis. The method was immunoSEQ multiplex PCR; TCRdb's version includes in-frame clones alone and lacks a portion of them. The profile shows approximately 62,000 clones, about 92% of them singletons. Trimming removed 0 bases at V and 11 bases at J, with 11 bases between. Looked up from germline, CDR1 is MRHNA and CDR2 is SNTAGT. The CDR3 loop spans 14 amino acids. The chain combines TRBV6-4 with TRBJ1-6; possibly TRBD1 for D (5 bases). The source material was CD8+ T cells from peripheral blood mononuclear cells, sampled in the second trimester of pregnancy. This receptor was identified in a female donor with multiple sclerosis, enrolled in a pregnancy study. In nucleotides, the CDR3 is TGTGCCAGCAGTGACTCCCAGGGAACTCCACCCCTCCACTTT. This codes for CASSDSQGTPPLHF.